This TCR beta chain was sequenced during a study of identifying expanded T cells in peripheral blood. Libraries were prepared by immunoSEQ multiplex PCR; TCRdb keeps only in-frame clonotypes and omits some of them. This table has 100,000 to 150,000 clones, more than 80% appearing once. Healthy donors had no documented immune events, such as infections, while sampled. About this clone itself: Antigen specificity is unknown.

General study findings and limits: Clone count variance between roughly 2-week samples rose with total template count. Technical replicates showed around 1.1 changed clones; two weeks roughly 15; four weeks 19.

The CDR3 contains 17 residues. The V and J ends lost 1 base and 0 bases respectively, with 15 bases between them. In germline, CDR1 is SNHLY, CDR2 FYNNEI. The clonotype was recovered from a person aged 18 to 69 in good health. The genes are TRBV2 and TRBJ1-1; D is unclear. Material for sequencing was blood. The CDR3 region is CASSEVRPAYMNTEAFF. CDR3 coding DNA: TGTGCCAGCAGTGAAGTACGGCCAGCGTACATGAACACTGAAGCTTTCTTT.